This T cell receptor beta chain derives from a study of patients and donors after allogeneic stem cell transplantation. V shed 5 bases and J 4 bases; nucleotides not matched to a gene: 16. This CDR3 has 18 amino acids. A single record per CDR3 protein comes from TCRdb applying MiXCR to the RT-PCR reads. The sample carries approximately 170,000 distinct CDR3 sequences, approximately 22% recorded once. The J gene is TRBJ1-1, the V gene TRBV12-3 or TRBV12-4; TRBD1 matches at 10 bases. The material sequenced was blood, either unsorted or a sorted T cell fraction (not recorded which). The clonotype originates from a human donor who was either an allogeneic HSCT recipient or a stem cell or donor lymphocyte infusion donor (not recorded which). It is not recorded whose cells these are; they may come from a transplant donor. CDR3: CASSTFPNGQGEFTEAFF. The CDR3 nucleotides read TGTGCCAGCAGTACTTTCCCCAACGGACAGGGGGAATTCACTGAAGCTTTCTTT.